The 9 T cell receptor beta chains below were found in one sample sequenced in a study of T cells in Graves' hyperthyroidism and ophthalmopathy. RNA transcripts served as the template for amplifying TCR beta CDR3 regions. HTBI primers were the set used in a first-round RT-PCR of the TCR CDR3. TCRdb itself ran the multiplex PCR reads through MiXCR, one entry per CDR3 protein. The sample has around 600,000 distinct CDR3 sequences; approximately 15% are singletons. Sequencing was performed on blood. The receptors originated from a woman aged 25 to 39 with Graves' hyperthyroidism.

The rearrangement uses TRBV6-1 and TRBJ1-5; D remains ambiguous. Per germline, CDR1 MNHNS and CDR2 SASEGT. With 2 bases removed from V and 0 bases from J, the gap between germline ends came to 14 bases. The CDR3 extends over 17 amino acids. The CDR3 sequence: CASSEFPIIYSNQPQHF. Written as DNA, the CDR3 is TGTGCCAGCAGTGAATTCCCCATCATTTATAGCAATCAGCCCCAGCATTTT.

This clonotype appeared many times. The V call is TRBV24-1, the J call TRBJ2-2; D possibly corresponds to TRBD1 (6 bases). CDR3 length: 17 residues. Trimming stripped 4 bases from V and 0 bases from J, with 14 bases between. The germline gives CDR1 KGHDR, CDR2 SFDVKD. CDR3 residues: CATSDTRRDTNTGELFF. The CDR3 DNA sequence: TGTGCCACCAGTGACACCCGCAGGGACACGAACACCGGGGAGCTGTTTTTT.

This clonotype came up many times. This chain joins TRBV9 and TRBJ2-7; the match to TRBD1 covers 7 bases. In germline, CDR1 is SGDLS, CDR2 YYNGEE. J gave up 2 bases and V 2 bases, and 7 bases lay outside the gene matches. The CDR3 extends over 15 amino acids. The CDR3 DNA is TGTGCCAGCAGCGTCCCCCCGGGACAGACCTACGAGCAGTACTTC. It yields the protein CASSVPPGQTYEQYF.

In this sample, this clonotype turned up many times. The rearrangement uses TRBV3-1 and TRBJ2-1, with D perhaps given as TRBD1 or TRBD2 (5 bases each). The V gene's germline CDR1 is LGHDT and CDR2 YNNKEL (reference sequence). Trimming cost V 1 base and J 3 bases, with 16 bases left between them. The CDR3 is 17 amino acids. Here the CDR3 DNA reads TGTGCCAGCAGCCAAGGGGGGATTTTGAGGGACTACAATGAGCAGTTCTTC. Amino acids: CASSQGGILRDYNEQFF.

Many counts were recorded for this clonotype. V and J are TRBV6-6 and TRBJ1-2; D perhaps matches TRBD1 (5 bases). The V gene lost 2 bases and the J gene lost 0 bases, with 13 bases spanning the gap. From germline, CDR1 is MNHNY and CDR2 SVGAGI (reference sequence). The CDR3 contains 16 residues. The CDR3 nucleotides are TGTGCCAGCAGTTACAACGGGGCAGGTGCTAACTATGGCTACACCTTC. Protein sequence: CASSYNGAGANYGYTF.

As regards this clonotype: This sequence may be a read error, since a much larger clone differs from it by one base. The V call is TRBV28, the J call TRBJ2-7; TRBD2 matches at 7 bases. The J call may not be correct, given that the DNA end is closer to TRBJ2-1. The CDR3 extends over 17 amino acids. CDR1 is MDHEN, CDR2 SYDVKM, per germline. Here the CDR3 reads CASSLVEVGLKPYEQFF. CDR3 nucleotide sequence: TGTGCCAGCAGTTTAGTTGAGGTGGGACTAAAACCCTACGAGCAGTTCTTC.

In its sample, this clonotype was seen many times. The CDR3, as DNA: TGTGCCTGGATCGGGGAGATGGTGGCTTTCTTT. Protein product: CAWIGEMVAFF. The genes are TRBV30 and TRBJ1-1; D is uncertain. In germline, CDR1 is GTSNPN, CDR2 SVGIG (reference sequence). V lost 4 bases, J lost 11 bases, and 14 bases lay in between. This CDR3 contains 11 residues.

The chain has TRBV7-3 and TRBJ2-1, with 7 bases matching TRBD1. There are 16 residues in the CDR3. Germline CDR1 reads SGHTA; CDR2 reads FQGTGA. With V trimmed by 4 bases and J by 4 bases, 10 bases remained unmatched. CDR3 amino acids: CASSSVGQTIYNEQFF. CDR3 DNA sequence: TGTGCCAGCAGCTCTGTGGGACAGACAATTTACAATGAGCAGTTCTTC.

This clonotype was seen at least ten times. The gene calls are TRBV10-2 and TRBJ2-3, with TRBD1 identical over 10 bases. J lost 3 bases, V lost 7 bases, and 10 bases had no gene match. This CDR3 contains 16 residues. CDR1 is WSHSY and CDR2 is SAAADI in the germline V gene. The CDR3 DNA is TGCGCCAGCAAGGATATTAGACAGGGGGCAACAGATACGCAGTATTTT. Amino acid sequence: CASKDIRQGATDTQYF.